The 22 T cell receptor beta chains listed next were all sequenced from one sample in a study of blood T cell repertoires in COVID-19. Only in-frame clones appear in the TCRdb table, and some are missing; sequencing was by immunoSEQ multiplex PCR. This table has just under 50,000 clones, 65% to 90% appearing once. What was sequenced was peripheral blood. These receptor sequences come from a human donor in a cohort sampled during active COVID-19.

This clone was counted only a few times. The CDR3 sequence: CASSSTGGGNQPQHF. In nucleotides, the CDR3 is TGTGCCAGCAGTTCCACAGGGGGTGGCAATCAGCCCCAGCATTTT. V is TRBV27 and J is TRBJ1-5; 8 bases align to TRBD1. V gave up 4 bases and J gave up 2 bases; unmatched junction bases: 4. The CDR3 totals 15 residues. Looked up from germline, CDR1 is MNHEY and CDR2 is SMNVEV (reference sequence).

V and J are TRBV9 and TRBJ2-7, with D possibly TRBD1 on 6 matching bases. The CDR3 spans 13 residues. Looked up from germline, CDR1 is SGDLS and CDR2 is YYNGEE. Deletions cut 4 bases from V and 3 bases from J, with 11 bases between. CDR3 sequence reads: CASSFRDNYEQYF. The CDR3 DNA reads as TGTGCCAGCAGCTTCCGGGACAACTACGAGCAGTACTTC.

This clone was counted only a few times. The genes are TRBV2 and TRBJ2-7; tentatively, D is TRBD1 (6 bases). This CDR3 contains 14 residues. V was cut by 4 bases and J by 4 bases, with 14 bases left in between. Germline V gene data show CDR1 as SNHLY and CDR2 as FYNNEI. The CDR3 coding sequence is TGTGCCAGCAGTGGCGCCAGGGGAACATACGAGCAGTACTTC. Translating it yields CASSGARGTYEQYF.

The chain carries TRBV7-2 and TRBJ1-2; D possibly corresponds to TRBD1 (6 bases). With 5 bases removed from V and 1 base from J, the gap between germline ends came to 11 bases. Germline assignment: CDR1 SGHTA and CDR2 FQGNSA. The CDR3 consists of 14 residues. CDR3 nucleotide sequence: TGTGCCAGCAGCCCCAGGACAGATAACTATGGCTACACCTTC. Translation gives CASSPRTDNYGYTF.

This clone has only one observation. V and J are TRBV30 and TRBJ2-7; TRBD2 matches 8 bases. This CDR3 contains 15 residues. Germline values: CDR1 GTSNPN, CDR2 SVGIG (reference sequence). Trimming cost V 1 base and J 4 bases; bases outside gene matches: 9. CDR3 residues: CAWSAPGLGLYEQYF. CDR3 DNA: TGTGCCTGGAGTGCGCCGGGACTAGGCCTGTACGAGCAGTACTTC.

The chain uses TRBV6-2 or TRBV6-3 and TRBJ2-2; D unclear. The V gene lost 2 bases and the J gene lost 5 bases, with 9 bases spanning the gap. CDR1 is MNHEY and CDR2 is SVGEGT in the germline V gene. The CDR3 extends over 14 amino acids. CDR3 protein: CASSYSTPTGELFF. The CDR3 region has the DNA TGTGCCAGCAGTTACAGCACCCCTACCGGGGAGCTGTTTTTT.

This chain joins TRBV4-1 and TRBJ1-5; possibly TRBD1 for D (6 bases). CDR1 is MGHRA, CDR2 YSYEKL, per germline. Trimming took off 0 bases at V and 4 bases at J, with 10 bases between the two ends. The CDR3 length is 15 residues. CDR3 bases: TGCGCCAGCAGCCAAGAGTTAGACAGGAATCAGCCCCAGCATTTT. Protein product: CASSQELDRNQPQHF.

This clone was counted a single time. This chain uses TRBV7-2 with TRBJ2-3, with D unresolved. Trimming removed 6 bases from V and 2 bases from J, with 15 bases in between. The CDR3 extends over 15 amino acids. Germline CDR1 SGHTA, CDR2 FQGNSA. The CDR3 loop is CASSSVRLITDTQYF. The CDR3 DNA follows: TGTGCCAGCAGTTCTGTCCGACTGATCACAGATACGCAGTATTTT.

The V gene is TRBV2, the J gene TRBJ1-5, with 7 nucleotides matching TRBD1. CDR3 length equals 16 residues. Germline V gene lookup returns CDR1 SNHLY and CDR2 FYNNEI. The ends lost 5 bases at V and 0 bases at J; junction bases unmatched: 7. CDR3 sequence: CASSLTDRASNQPQHF. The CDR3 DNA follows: TGTGCCAGCAGTTTGACAGACAGGGCTAGCAATCAGCCCCAGCATTTT.

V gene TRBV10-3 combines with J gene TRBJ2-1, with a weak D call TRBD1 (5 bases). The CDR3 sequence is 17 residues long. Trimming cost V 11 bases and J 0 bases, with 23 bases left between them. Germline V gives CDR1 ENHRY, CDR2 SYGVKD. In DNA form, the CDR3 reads TGTGCCTCCGCCAGGGTCTGGCGGAATAGCTCCTACAATGAGCAGTTCTTC. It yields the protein CASARVWRNSSYNEQFF.

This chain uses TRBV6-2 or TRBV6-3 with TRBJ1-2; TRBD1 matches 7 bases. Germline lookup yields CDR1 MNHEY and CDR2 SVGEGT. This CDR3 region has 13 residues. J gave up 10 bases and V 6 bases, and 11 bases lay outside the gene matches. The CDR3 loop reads CASSRGDRVFYTF. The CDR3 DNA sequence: TGTGCCAGCAGCCGAGGAGACAGGGTTTTCTACACCTTC.

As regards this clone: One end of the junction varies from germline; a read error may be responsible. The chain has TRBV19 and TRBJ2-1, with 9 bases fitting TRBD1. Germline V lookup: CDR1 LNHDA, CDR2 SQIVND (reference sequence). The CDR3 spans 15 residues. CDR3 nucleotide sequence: TGTGCCAGTAGTATCTGGGGACAGGGCTACGATGAGCAGTTCTTC. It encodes CASSIWGQGYDEQFF.

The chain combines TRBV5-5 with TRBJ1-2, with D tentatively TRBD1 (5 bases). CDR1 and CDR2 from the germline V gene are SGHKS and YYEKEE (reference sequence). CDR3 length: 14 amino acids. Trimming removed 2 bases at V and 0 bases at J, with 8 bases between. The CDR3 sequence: CASSLGATNYGYTF. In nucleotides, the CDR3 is TGTGCCAGCAGCTTAGGGGCTACTAACTATGGCTACACCTTC.

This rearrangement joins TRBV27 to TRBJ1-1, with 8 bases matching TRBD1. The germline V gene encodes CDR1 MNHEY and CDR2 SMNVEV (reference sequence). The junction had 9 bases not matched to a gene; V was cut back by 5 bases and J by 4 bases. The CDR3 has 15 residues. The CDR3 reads CASSVPGDRRTEAFF. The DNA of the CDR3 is TGTGCCAGCAGTGTTCCCGGGGACAGGCGCACTGAAGCTTTCTTT.

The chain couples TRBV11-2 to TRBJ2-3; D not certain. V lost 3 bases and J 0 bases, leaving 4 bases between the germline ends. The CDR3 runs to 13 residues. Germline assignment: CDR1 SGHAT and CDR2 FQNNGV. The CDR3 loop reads CASSFFSTDTQYF. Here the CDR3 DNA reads TGTGCCAGCAGCTTCTTCAGCACAGATACGCAGTATTTT.

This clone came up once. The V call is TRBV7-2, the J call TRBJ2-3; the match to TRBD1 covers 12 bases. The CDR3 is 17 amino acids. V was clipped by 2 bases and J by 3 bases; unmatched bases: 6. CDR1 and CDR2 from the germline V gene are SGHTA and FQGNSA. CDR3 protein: CASSLLGTGGLTDTQYF. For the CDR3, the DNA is TGTGCCAGCAGCTTACTCGGGACAGGGGGCTTAACAGATACGCAGTATTTT.

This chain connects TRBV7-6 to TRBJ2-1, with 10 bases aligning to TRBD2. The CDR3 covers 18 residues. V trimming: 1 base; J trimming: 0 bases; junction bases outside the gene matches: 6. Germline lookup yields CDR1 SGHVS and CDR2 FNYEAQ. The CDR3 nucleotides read TGTGCCAGCAGCTTAGGAGCTAGCGGGAGTCGCTCCTACAATGAGCAGTTCTTC. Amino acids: CASSLGASGSRSYNEQFF.

CDR3 residues: CASSFRGTDTQYF. The CDR3 DNA sequence: TGTGCCAGCAGCTTCAGGGGCACAGATACGCAGTATTTT. The V gene is TRBV7-8, the J gene TRBJ2-3; TRBD1 is a possible D gene (5 bases). The CDR3 is 13 residues long. Germline values: CDR1 SGHVS, CDR2 FQNEAQ. Trimming cost V 3 bases and J 1 base, with 5 bases left between them.

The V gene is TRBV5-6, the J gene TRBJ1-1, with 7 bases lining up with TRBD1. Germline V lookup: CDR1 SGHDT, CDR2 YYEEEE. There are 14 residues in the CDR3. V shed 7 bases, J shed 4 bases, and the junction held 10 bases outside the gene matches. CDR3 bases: TGTGCCAGCGGGACAGTTGCACGGGGCACTGAAGCTTTCTTT. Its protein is CASGTVARGTEAFF.

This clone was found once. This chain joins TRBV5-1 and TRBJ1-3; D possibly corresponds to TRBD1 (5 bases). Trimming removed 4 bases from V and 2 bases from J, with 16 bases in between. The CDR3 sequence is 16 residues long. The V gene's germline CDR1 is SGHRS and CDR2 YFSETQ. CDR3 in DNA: TGCGCCAGCAGCCCCGGGGAGGGGAAGGCTGGAAACACCATATATTTT. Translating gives CASSPGEGKAGNTIYF.

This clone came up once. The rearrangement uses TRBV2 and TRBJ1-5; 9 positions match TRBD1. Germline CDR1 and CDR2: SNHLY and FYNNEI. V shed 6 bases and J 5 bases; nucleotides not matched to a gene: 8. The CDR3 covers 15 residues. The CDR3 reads CASSPYRGQHQPQHF. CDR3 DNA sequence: TGTGCCAGCAGCCCCTACAGGGGGCAACATCAGCCCCAGCATTTT.

CDR3 bases: TGTGCCAGCAGTAAACAGGCCGCCAGCACAGATACGCAGTATTTT. Encoded protein: CASSKQAASTDTQYF. The V call is TRBV2, the J call TRBJ2-3, with D maybe TRBD1 (5 bases). V shed 5 bases and J shed 0 bases, with 12 bases lying between them. CDR1 and CDR2 from the germline V gene are SNHLY and FYNNEI. CDR3 size: 15 residues.